This T cell receptor beta chain originates from a study of blood T cell repertoires in COVID-19. Across the whole study: Material from acute and convalescent COVID-19 was sourced from the United States, Italy and Spain. From T cells, B-cell-depleted T cells, or PBMCs came the material, which was cDNA or gDNA.

The CDR3 totals 19 residues. Germline CDR1 and CDR2: MGHRA and YSYEKL. Germline trimming cut 3 bases from V and 0 bases from J; bases unmatched to any gene: 12. Original analysis: By means of reference gene primer amplification, nucleated cell counts were estimated. Only in-frame clones appear in the TCRdb table, and some are missing; sequencing was by immunoSEQ multiplex PCR. The D gene and trimming were derived from the DNA, and the V and J assignments and clone size from that table. The repertoire holds some 100,000 clones, over 80% seen once, with roughly an eighth in the top ten. The sequence derives from a man aged 45-65 years with active or convalescent COVID-19. J is TRBJ2-3 and V is TRBV4-1, with TRBD2 identical over 10 bases. Source material: peripheral blood. The CDR3 sequence is CASSQLGVAGGRSTDTQYF. The CDR3 DNA sequence: TGCGCCAGCAGCCAGTTGGGGGTAGCGGGAGGACGTAGCACAGATACGCAGTATTTT.